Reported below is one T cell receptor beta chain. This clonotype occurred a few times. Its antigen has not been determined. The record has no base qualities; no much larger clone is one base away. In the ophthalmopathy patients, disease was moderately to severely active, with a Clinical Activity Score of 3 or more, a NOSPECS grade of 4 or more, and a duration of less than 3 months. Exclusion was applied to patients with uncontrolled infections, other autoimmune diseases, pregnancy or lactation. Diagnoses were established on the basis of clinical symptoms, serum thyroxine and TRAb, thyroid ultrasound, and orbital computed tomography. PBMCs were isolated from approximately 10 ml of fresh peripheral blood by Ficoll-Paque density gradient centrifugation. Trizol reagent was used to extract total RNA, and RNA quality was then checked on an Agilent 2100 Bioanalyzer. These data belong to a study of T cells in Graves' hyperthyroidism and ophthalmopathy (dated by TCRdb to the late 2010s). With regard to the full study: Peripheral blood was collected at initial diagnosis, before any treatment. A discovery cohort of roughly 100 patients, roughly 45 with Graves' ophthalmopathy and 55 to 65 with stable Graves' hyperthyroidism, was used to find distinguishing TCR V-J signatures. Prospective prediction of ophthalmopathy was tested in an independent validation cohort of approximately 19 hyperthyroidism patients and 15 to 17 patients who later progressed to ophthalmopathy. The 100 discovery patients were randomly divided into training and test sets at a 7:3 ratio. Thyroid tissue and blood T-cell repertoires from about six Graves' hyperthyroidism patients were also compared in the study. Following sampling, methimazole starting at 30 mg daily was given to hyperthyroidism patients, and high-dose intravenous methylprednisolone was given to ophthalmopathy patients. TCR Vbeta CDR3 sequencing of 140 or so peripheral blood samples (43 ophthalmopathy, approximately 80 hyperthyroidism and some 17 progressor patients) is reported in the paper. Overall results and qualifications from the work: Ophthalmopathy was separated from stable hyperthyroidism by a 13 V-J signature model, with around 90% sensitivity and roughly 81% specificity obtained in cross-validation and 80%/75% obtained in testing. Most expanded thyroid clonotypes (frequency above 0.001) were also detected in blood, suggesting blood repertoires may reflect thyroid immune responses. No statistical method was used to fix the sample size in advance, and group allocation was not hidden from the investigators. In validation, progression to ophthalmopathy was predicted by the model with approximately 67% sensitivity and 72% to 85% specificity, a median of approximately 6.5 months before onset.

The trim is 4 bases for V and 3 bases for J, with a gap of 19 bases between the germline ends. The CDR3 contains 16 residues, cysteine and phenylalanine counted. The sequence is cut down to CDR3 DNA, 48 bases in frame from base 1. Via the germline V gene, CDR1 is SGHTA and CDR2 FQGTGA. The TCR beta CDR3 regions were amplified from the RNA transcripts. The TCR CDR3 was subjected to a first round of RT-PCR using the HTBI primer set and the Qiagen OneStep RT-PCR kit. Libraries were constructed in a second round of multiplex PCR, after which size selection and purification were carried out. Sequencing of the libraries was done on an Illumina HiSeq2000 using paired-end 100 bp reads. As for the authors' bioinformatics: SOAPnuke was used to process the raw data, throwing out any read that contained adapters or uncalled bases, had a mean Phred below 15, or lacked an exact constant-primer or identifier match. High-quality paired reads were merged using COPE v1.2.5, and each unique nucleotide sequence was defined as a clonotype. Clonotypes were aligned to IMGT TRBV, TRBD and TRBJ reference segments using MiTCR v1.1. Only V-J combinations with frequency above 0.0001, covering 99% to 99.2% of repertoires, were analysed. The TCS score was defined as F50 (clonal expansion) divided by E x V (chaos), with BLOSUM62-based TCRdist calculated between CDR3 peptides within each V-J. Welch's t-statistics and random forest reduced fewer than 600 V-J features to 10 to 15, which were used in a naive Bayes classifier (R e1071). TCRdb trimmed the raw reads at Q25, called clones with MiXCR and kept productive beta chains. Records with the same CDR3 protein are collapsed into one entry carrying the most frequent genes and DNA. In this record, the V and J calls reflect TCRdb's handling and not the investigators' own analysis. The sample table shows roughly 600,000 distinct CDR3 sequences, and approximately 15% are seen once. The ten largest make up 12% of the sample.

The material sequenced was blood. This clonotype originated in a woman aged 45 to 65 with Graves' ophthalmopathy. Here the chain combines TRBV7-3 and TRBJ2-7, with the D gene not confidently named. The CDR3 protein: CASSSQNISTGYEQYF. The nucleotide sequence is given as TGTGCCAGCAGCTCCCAAAATATCTCAACCGGCTACGAGCAGTACTTC.